The 8 T cell receptor beta chains in this list originate from one sample, sequenced in a study of cytomegalovirus exposure and HLA in healthy donors. PCR used 60 Vbeta primers and 13 Jbeta primers. This table comes from immunoSEQ multiplex PCR, and its TCRdb copy is limited to in-frame clones, with some not included. The profile shows roughly 100,000 clones, 60% to 80% of them singletons. The sequenced sample consisted of PBMCs. Source of these receptors: a female donor in good health and CMV-seronegative.

The chain links TRBV6-1 to TRBJ2-3; 12 bases agree with TRBD2. This CDR3 spans 16 amino acids. J was trimmed by 3 bases and V by 2 bases; bases with no gene match: 3. CDR1 and CDR2 from the germline V gene are MNHNS and SASEGT. The CDR3 sequence: CASSEKTSGRTDTQYF. The CDR3 DNA reads as TGTGCCAGCAGTGAAAAGACTAGCGGGAGAACAGATACGCAGTATTTT.

The gene calls are TRBV5-1 and TRBJ2-7; 8 bases line up with TRBD1. Looked up from germline, CDR1 is SGHRS and CDR2 is YFSETQ. The CDR3 sequence is 14 residues long. J was trimmed by 3 bases and V by 5 bases; bases with no gene match: 7. CDR3 amino acids: CASSRTGTYYEQYF. The CDR3 coding sequence is TGCGCCAGCAGTCGGACAGGGACTTACTACGAGCAGTACTTC.

The rearrangement links TRBV18 to TRBJ1-1, with 9 bases that match TRBD1. Per germline, CDR1 KGHSH and CDR2 LQKENI. CDR3 length: 15 residues. Trimming took 3 bases from V and 3 from J; bases not matched to a gene: 5. The CDR3 DNA reads TGTGCCAGCTCACCGGACAGGGGTCGGGACACTGAAGCTTTCTTT. As protein: CASSPDRGRDTEAFF.

Note on this clone: The sample contains more than one DNA sequence encoding this CDR3. The chain combines TRBV5-6 with TRBJ2-5, with unresolved D. The V end lost 0 bases, the J end lost 1 base, and 7 bases lay between the germline ends. The CDR3 contains 14 residues. Germline-derived CDR1 and CDR2 are SGHDT and YYEEEE. CDR3 residues: CASSLGTGQETQYF. Written as DNA, the CDR3 is TGTGCCAGCAGCTTGGGAACTGGCCAAGAGACCCAGTACTTC.

This sequence joins TRBV6-1 and TRBJ1-5; weak D call: TRBD1 (6 bases). This CDR3 comprises 14 residues. V was trimmed by 6 bases and J by 7 bases, leaving 16 bases between them. Germline V lookup: CDR1 MNHNS, CDR2 SASEGT. CDR3 nucleotides: TGTGCCAGCAGCCAACAGGGCGCCCAGCAGCCCCAGCATTTT. Translated, it gives CASSQQGAQQPQHF.

V is TRBV9 and J is TRBJ2-3; D is undetermined. There are 17 residues in the CDR3. CDR1 and CDR2 (germline): SGDLS, YYNGEE. V lost 3 bases and J 4 bases, leaving 21 bases between the germline ends. The CDR3, as DNA: TGTGCCAGCAGCGACCTCCCAGCGAGGCCTTCCTCAGATACGCAGTATTTT. Protein product: CASSDLPARPSSDTQYF.

In its sample, this clone was seen many times. The chain uses TRBV4-1 and TRBJ1-3; weak D call: TRBD1 (6 bases). The CDR3 is made up of 16 amino acids. Germline V CDR1 and CDR2: MGHRA, YSYEKL. V lost 7 bases and J lost 0, with 16 bases in between. CDR3 sequence (DNA): TGCGCCAGCAAGGGGGACGGATTTCTCTCTGGAAACACCATATATTTT. Translated, it gives CASKGDGFLSGNTIYF.

The rearrangement joins TRBV19 to TRBJ1-4, with a tentative D call TRBD1 (5 bases). CDR3 size: 15 residues. V was clipped by 5 bases and J by 10 bases, with 20 bases between them. The V gene's germline CDR1 is LNHDA and CDR2 SQIVND (reference sequence). The CDR3 DNA reads as TGTGCCAGTAGTCTGAAGGGGCCCTCATTTGTAAAACTGTTTTTT. It is translated as CASSLKGPSFVKLFF. Using reference TRBV19 and TRBJ1-4 for the parts outside the CDR3, the full variable domain is DGGITQSPKYLFRKEGQNVTLSCEQNLNHDAMYWYRQDPGQGLRLIYYSQIVNDFQKGDIAEGYSVSREKKESFPLTVTSAQKNPTAFYLCASSLKGPSFVKLFFGSGTQLSVL.